Presented here are 24 T cell receptor beta chains from one specimen sequenced in a study of blood T cell repertoires in COVID-19 (dated by TCRdb to 2020 to 2022). Receptors were amplified or captured by the immunoSEQ multiplex PCR assay. TCRdb holds this immuneACCESS table with in-frame rearrangements only. Some clones are missing; in checked studies, unresolved V genes explain under half, and the rest has no known cause. This sample holds about 41,000 clones; around 82% were observed only once. The leading ten clones occupy less than 55% of the sample. What was sequenced was peripheral blood. These TCRs come from a woman older than 75 with active or convalescent COVID-19.

This rearrangement joins TRBV3-1 (or the pseudogene TRBV3-2) to TRBJ1-4; tentatively, D is TRBD1 (6 bases). V lost 3 bases and J 8 bases, leaving 10 bases between the germline ends. CDR3 size: 13 residues. Germline lookup yields CDR1 LGHDT and CDR2 YNNKEL (reference sequence). CDR3 in amino acids: CASSQRGGEKLFF. CDR3 in DNA: TGTGCCAGCAGCCAGCGGGGGGGCGAAAAACTGTTTTTT.

The J gene is TRBJ2-1, the V gene TRBV7-2; 7 bases map to TRBD2. CDR1 and CDR2 (germline): SGHTA, FQGNSA. CDR3 length: 14 amino acids. J lost 3 bases, V lost 3 bases, and 2 bases had no gene match. CDR3 DNA sequence: TGTGCCAGCAGCTTCCAGCGGGGCTACAATGAGCAGTTCTTC. As protein: CASSFQRGYNEQFF.

The chain has TRBV24-1 and TRBJ2-3; 9 nucleotides align to TRBD1. In germline, CDR1 is KGHDR, CDR2 SFDVKD. Losses at the gene ends were 6 bases for V and 2 bases for J; bases not matched to a gene: 2. The CDR3 sequence is 14 residues long. CDR3 coding DNA: TGTGCCACCAGTAGGACAGGGGCCACAGATACGCAGTATTTT. As protein: CATSRTGATDTQYF.

In its sample, this clone was seen a few times. The J gene is TRBJ1-2, the V gene TRBV19; D remains unclear. In germline, CDR1 is LNHDA, CDR2 SQIVND (reference sequence). The CDR3 is 13 amino acids. The V and J ends lost 2 bases and 4 bases respectively, with 8 bases between them. CDR3 nucleotides: TGTGCCAGTAGTATACTGGCCGCCTATGGCTACACCTTC. This gives the protein CASSILAAYGYTF. Complete variable domain (other parts from reference TRBV19 and TRBJ1-2): DGGITQSPKYLFRKEGQNVTLSCEQNLNHDAMYWYRQDPGQGLRLIYYSQIVNDFQKGDIAEGYSVSREKKESFPLTVTSAQKNPTAFYLCASSILAAYGYTFGSGTRLTVV.

The CDR3 DNA is TGTGCCTGGAGTGTTGGGGGGGGTACACCCTACGAGCAGTACTTC. Translating gives CAWSVGGGTPYEQYF. J is TRBJ2-7 and V is TRBV30; 7 nucleotides align to TRBD2. V shed 0 bases, J shed 2 bases, and the junction held 7 bases outside the gene matches. Germline-derived CDR1 and CDR2 are GTSNPN and SVGIG (reference sequence). The CDR3 has 15 residues.

This chain links TRBV7-8 with TRBJ2-1; 10 nucleotides align to TRBD2. Per the germline V gene, CDR1 is SGHVS and CDR2 is FQNEAQ. The CDR3 totals 15 residues. Trimming cost V 4 bases and J 4 bases; bases outside gene matches: 4. CDR3 sequence: CASSYIAGGYNEQFF. The CDR3 DNA follows: TGTGCCAGCAGCTACATAGCGGGAGGATACAATGAGCAGTTCTTC.

This CDR3 reads CASSGGLENEQFF. CDR3 DNA: TGTGCCAGCAGCGGGGGACTAGAGAATGAGCAGTTCTTC. The chain uses TRBV9 and TRBJ2-1; 8 nucleotides align to TRBD2. V gave up 3 bases and J gave up 7 bases; unmatched junction bases: 3. Germline V lookup: CDR1 SGDLS, CDR2 YYNGEE. The CDR3 runs to 13 residues.

J is TRBJ1-1 and V is TRBV19, with 7 positions matching TRBD1. V shed 8 bases and J 1 base; nucleotides not matched to a gene: 7. Germline CDR1 LNHDA, CDR2 SQIVND (reference sequence). This CDR3 has 14 amino acids. CDR3: CASRRGQENTEAFF. For the CDR3, the DNA is TGTGCCAGTCGCCGCGGACAGGAGAACACTGAAGCTTTCTTT.

The gene calls are TRBV29-1 and TRBJ1-2; D is unclear. The CDR3 sequence is 14 residues long. Germline V gene data show CDR1 as SQVTM and CDR2 as ANQGSEA. The germline V and J ends were trimmed by 5 bases and 6 bases, with 19 bases remaining between them. DNA for the CDR3: TGCAGCGTTTCTACCGGGAGCTTCGTTGATGGCTACACCTTC. Protein sequence: CSVSTGSFVDGYTF.

The CDR3 here is CASHDPWKGGYTF. The DNA for the CDR3 is TGTGCCAGCCATGATCCGTGGAAGGGGGGCTACACCTTC. The V gene is TRBV28, the J gene TRBJ1-2; D is perhaps TRBD1 (5 bases). Germline values: CDR1 MDHEN, CDR2 SYDVKM. Between the trimmed V and J ends, which lost 8 bases and 8 bases, there was a span of 18 bases. The CDR3 has 13 residues.

On this clone: This sample includes further DNA sequences coding for the same CDR3. V usage is TRBV29-1 and J usage is TRBJ2-1; 9 bases line up with TRBD2. The germline V gene encodes CDR1 SQVTM and CDR2 ANQGSEA. This CDR3 spans 14 amino acids. V lost 4 bases, J lost 0 bases, and 1 base stayed unmatched. CDR3 in amino acids: CSVATSGSYNEQFF. The CDR3 nucleotides read TGCAGCGTTGCGACTAGCGGCTCCTACAATGAGCAGTTCTTC.

This clone was counted a few times. The chain couples TRBV3-1 (or the pseudogene TRBV3-2) to TRBJ1-3; TRBD1 is a possible D gene (5 bases). This CDR3 comprises 16 residues. Germline CDR1 is LGHDT and CDR2 is YNNKEL (reference sequence). V lost 5 bases, J lost 0 bases, and 14 bases lay in between. CDR3 sequence (DNA): TGTGCCAGCAGCTCCCCAACAGGCGTCTCTGGAAACACCATATATTTT. This codes for CASSSPTGVSGNTIYF.

This rearrangement joins TRBV9 to TRBJ1-3; maybe TRBD1 (5 bases). The V gene's germline CDR1 is SGDLS and CDR2 YYNGEE. V was shortened by 0 bases and J by 3 bases, with 13 bases between the two germline ends. This CDR3 is built from 16 residues. Written as DNA, the CDR3 is TGTGCCAGCAGCGTAGGCGGGGGGATAGGTGGAAACACCATATATTTT. Its protein is CASSVGGGIGGNTIYF.

The chain couples TRBV10-3 to TRBJ2-1, with 7 bases aligning to TRBD2. This CDR3 is built from 14 residues. J gave up 10 bases and V 2 bases, and 8 bases lay outside the gene matches. Germline V CDR1 and CDR2: ENHRY, SYGVKD. CDR3 nucleotide sequence: TGTGCCATCAGTGAGCCTGGGGAGGGTATCGAGCAGTTCTTC. It translates to CAISEPGEGIEQFF.

The gene calls are TRBV11-3 and TRBJ2-2; D is perhaps TRBD2 (5 bases). This CDR3 has 14 amino acids. CDR1 and CDR2 (germline): SGHNT, YENEEA. Between the trimmed V and J ends, which lost 5 bases and 3 bases, there was a span of 10 bases. The CDR3 region is CASSPGSHTGELFF. CDR3 DNA: TGTGCCAGCAGCCCGGGGTCCCACACCGGGGAGCTGTTTTTT.

The chain joins TRBV19 to TRBJ2-7; 7 bases are shared with TRBD1. V dropped 4 bases and J dropped 2; count of bases not matched to a gene: 11. This CDR3 is built from 16 residues. Germline CDR1 and CDR2: LNHDA and SQIVND (reference sequence). The CDR3 region has the DNA TGTGCCAGTAGTACCGCTTCAAGGGACAGCCCCTACGAGCAGTACTTC. Encoded protein: CASSTASRDSPYEQYF.

The genes are TRBV10-3 and TRBJ1-2; maybe TRBD1 (5 bases). Per the germline V gene, CDR1 is ENHRY and CDR2 is SYGVKD. V was cut by 9 bases and J by 5 bases, with 16 bases left in between. This CDR3 contains 13 residues. CDR3: CAIRPGERYGYTF. In DNA form, the CDR3 reads TGTGCCATTAGACCGGGGGAGCGTTATGGCTACACCTTC.

This sequence joins TRBV28 and TRBJ1-3; 10 bases map to TRBD1. J lost 2 bases, V lost 6 bases, and 1 base had no gene match. The CDR3 has 14 residues. Germline V gives CDR1 MDHEN, CDR2 SYDVKM. The CDR3 is CASRTGGPGNTIYF. Here the CDR3 DNA reads TGTGCCAGCAGGACAGGGGGCCCTGGAAACACCATATATTTT.

This clone was detected only once. This rearrangement joins TRBV7-9 to TRBJ1-4, with D tentatively TRBD1 (5 bases). This CDR3 is built from 14 residues. Germline V gene data show CDR1 as SEHNR and CDR2 as FQNEAQ (reference sequence). Deletions cut 10 bases from V and 0 bases from J, with 12 bases between. The CDR3 loop is CANPIGATNEKLFF. For the CDR3, the DNA is TGTGCCAATCCTATAGGGGCAACTAATGAAAAACTGTTTTTT. The entire variable domain, with the rest obtained from reference TRBV7-9 and TRBJ1-4, is as follows: DTGVSQNPRHKITKRGQNVTFRCDPISEHNRLYWYRQTLGQGPEFLTYFQNEAQLEKSRLLSDRFSAERPKGSFSTLEIQRTEQGDSAMYLCANPIGATNEKLFFGSGTQLSVL.

The V call is TRBV29-1, the J call TRBJ2-7, with 10 bases matching TRBD1. The length of the CDR3 is 12 residues. The germline V gene encodes CDR1 SQVTM and CDR2 ANQGSEA. The V and J ends lost 7 bases and 6 bases, in that order; junction bases with no gene match: 6. The CDR3 coding sequence is TGCAGCGGACGGGACAGGGGTTCCGAGCAGTACTTC. Translation gives CSGRDRGSEQYF.

The chain carries TRBV5-1 and TRBJ1-1; 9 bases agree with TRBD1. After removal of 9 bases from V and 1 base from J, the junction contained 4 bases not matched to a gene. Germline-derived CDR1 and CDR2 are SGHRS and YFSETQ. The CDR3 spans 13 residues. The CDR3 sequence is CATKDRGNTEAFF. Written as DNA, the CDR3 is TGCGCCACCAAGGACAGGGGGAACACTGAAGCTTTCTTT. Based on the CDR3 plus reference TRBV5-1 and TRBJ1-1, the full variable domain is KAGVTQTPRYLIKTRGQQVTLSCSPISGHRSVSWYQQTPGQGLQFLFEYFSETQRNKGNFPGRFSGRQFSNSRSEMNVSTLELGDSALYLCATKDRGNTEAFFGQGTRLTVV.

The rearrangement joins TRBV7-2 to TRBJ2-5; 14 nucleotides agree with TRBD2. The CDR3 has 19 amino acids. Unmatched junction bases numbered 12, after V lost 1 base and J lost 5 bases. Germline assignment: CDR1 SGHTA and CDR2 FQGNSA. CDR3 amino acids: CASSLERLAGGPSLETQYF. CDR3 bases: TGTGCCAGCAGCTTAGAGAGACTAGCGGGAGGGCCAAGTTTGGAGACCCAGTACTTC.

This clone appeared once. This rearrangement joins TRBV19 to TRBJ1-4; TRBD1 might be the D (5 bases). This CDR3 is built from 15 residues. CDR1 and CDR2 (germline): LNHDA, SQIVND (reference sequence). V dropped 8 bases and J dropped 2 bases, with 15 bases sitting between them. The CDR3 loop is CASGPAGTTNEKLFF. The DNA of the CDR3 is TGTGCCAGTGGGCCCGCCGGGACTACTAATGAAAAACTGTTTTTT.

This chain uses TRBV6-6 with TRBJ1-1; D remains unclear. CDR3 size: 13 residues. Germline V CDR1 and CDR2: MNHNY, SVGAGI (reference sequence). The germline V and J ends were trimmed by 7 bases and 0 bases, with 9 bases remaining between them. CDR3 sequence (DNA): TGTGCCAGCAACAGTAAAATGAACACTGAAGCTTTCTTT. Its translation: CASNSKMNTEAFF.